Listed below are T cell receptor beta chains from one sample, sequenced in a study of shared clonotypes between healthy human individuals. The data were produced by immunoSEQ multiplex PCR, yet TCRdb's version contains in-frame clones alone and is incomplete. The sample shows about 2.4 million clones, 80% to 95% of them seen only once. The specimen was naive CD4+ T cells from PBMCs. These receptors all come from a man younger than 35 in good health. Some clones in this sample may be carry-over from other donors' samples. The conserved cysteine and the conserved F or W are not part of the CDR3 here. Each record gives: J gene, V gene, CDR3 protein.

TRBJ2-7	TRBV5-8	ASSLNPYEQY
TRBJ2-4	TRBV4-1	ASRPVGQGRNIQY
TRBJ2-1	TRBV19	ASSFLSEQF
TRBJ2-3	TRBV27	ASSSSLAGTDTQY
TRBJ2-3	TRBV7-9	ASSLSQGMDTQY
TRBJ2-5	TRBV7-9	ASSHGAGIQETQY
TRBJ1-1	TRBV7-3	ASSPNRGGEAF
TRBJ2-7	TRBV11-1	ASSPGLAGGSVQY
TRBJ2-7	TRBV4-1	ASSQAGLAGEAFYEQY
TRBJ1-2	TRBV18	ASSPTTHNYGYT
TRBJ1-1	TRBV7-9	ASSLGQGSIEAF
TRBJ2-1	TRBV5-1	ASSGQGGAYNEQF
TRBJ2-7	TRBV28	ASSSPSVSYEQY
TRBJ2-5	TRBV2	ASSETGTSIETQY